This T cell receptor (beta chain) was recorded in a study of CD8+ T cells in alopecia areata. In each case, RNA was isolated and then reverse transcribed into cDNA as the sequencing template. Profiled with immunoSEQ multiplex PCR; TCRdb holds only in-frame clones, not every one. The sample has 150,000 to 200,000 clones; 60% are singletons. V lost 5 bases and J 3 bases, leaving 13 bases between the germline ends. Germline CDR1 and CDR2: KGHSH and LQKENI. The CDR3 is made up of 14 amino acids. The treatment: oral pan-JAK inhibitor, 5-10 mg twice daily. A remark on this clone: No antigen is known for it.

General study results and limits: Patients shared TCRs less clearly than mice did, possibly owing to HLA. Significant decreases in scalp clonality and expanded CD8+ clones followed tofacitinib treatment. Higher clonality than in normal scalp was seen in lesional scalp, especially alopecia totalis/universalis.

The chain employs TRBV18 and TRBJ2-5; a weak D match, TRBD1 (6 bases). The TCR sequence derives from a human donor with alopecia areata. Sequencing was performed on CD4+ T cells sorted from blood, taken at week 24, from a patient treated with tofacitinib. The CDR3: CASSLTGTKETQYF. CDR3 nucleotide sequence: TGTGCCAGCTCATTAACCGGGACAAAAGAGACCCAGTACTTC.